This T cell receptor (beta chain) was observed in a study of CD8 T cells in ankylosing spondylitis. Study results and limitations: It appeared that ankylosing spondylitis blood was characterized by a TCR beta motif of seven or eight highly homologous variants.

Looked up from germline, CDR1 is LGHDT and CDR2 is YNNKEL (reference sequence). The CDR3 runs to 14 residues. V dropped 3 bases and J dropped 2 bases, with 10 bases sitting between them. This clonotype was seen a few times. Its matching antigen is unknown. A single record per CDR3 protein comes from TCRdb applying MiXCR to the 5' RACE reads. The sample yields about 480,000 distinct CDR3 sequences, 17% seen once. V gene TRBV3-1 combines with J gene TRBJ2-5, with D uncertain. Source material: blood, either unsorted or a sorted T cell fraction (not recorded which). The TCR originated in a male donor with ankylosing spondylitis. CDR3 amino acids: CASSQRQIQETQYF. CDR3 DNA: TGTGCCAGCAGCCAGCGGCAGATACAAGAGACCCAGTACTTC.